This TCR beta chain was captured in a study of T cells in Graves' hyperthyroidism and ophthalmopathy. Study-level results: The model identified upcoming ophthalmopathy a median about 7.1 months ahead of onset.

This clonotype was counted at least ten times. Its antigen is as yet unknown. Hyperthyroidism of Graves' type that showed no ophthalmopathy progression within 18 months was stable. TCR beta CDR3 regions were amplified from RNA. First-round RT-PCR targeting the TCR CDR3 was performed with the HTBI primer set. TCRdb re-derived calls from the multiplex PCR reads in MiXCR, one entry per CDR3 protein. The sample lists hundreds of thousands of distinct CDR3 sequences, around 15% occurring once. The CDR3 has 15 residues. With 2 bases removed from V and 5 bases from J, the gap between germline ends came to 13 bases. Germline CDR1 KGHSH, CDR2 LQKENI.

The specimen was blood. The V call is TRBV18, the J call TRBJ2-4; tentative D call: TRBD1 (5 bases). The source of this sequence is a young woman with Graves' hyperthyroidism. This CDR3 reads CASSPVQGGENIQYF. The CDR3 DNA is TGTGCCAGCTCACCAGTTCAGGGCGGAGAAAACATTCAGTACTTC.